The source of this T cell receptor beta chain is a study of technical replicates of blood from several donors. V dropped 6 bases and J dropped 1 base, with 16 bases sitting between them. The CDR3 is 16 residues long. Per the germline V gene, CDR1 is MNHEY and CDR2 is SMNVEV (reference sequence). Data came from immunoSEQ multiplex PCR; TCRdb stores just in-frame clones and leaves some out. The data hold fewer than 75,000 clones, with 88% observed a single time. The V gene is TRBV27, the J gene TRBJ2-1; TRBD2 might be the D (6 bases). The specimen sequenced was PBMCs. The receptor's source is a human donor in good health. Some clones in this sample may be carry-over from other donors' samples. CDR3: CASSGGWGGSYNEQFF. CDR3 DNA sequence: TGTGCCAGCAGCGGGGGTTGGGGTGGGTCCTACAATGAGCAGTTCTTC.